This record concerns one TCR beta chain sequence. Its antigen is as yet unknown. These data belong to a study of cytomegalovirus exposure and HLA in healthy donors. Regarding the study as a whole: The study flagged about 150 TCR beta chains as cytomegalovirus-associated. The Asian-associated ancestry cluster reportedly had fewer N-insertions than the roughly 670-donor mean in a later analysis.

The V end lost 8 bases, the J end lost 10 bases, and 12 bases lay between the germline ends. The germline CDR1 and CDR2 sequences are SNHLY and FYNNEI. The CDR3 has 10 residues. A multiplex PCR was run with 60 Vbeta primers and 13 Jbeta primers. TCRdb's table, derived via immunoSEQ multiplex PCR, lists solely in-frame clones and lacks some. The sample shows about 150,000 clones, nearly 80% of them seen only once. The V call is TRBV2, the J call TRBJ2-7; maybe TRBD1 (5 bases). Sequencing was carried out using PBMCs. This receptor was identified in a man younger than 45 in good health and CMV-seropositive. DNA of the CDR3: TGTGCCAGCGAGCAGGGCTTTCAGTACTTC. It codes for CASEQGFQYF.